The rows below give T cell receptor beta chains drawn from one sample of a study of blood T cell repertoires in COVID-19. Some clones are missing from TCRdb's copy, which holds only in-frame ones; the method was immunoSEQ multiplex PCR. The sample gives approximately 250,000 clones, around four fifths of which show up once; 4.2% is in the top ten. The sample taken for sequencing was peripheral blood. The source is a man in his fifties or sixties with acute or convalescent COVID-19. Each CDR3 is given with its conserved first and last residue. A D gene is named only where the DNA matches it firmly. A row's size may be missing; if present it is once, few, many or a size class.

V gene	J gene	clone size	D gene	CDR3 DNA	CDR3 protein
TRBV13	TRBJ1-3	NA	TRBD1	TGTGCCAGCAGCACACGGGGACAGTGGAACACCATATATTTT	CASSTRGQWNTIYF
TRBV25-1	TRBJ2-2	NA	NA	TGTGCCAGCAGGGAGAGGGGGGGACACTCAAACACCGGGGAGCTGTTTTTT	CASRERGGHSNTGELFF
TRBV10-3	TRBJ2-1	NA	NA	TGTGCCGCAAGGAGGGAGAATGAGCAGTTCTTC	CAARRENEQFF
TRBV28	TRBJ2-1	once	NA	TGTGCCAGCCAAGAAGGAGGTAATGAGCAGTTCTTC	CASQEGGNEQFF
TRBV23-1	TRBJ2-7	NA	TRBD1	TGCGCCAGCAGTCATGAGGACAGGGGCCATGTCCCCTCCTCCGGCGAGCAGTACTTC	CASSHEDRGHVPSSGEQYF
TRBV28	TRBJ2-7	few	NA	TGTGCCAGCAGCCTCAGGAACTACGAGCAGTACTTC	CASSLRNYEQYF
TRBV29-1	TRBJ2-1	once	TRBD1	TGCAGCTCGCAGGGGGAAGAGGCTTACAATGAGCAGTTCTTC	CSSQGEEAYNEQFF
TRBV5-1	TRBJ2-3	NA	TRBD2	TGCGCCAGCAGCCTCGGGACTAGCTTTGCAGATACGCAGTATTTT	CASSLGTSFADTQYF
TRBV6-6	TRBJ2-3	few	NA	TGTGCCAGCAGTTACTACAGGGAGACTGGGGATACGCAGTATTTT	CASSYYRETGDTQYF
TRBV30	TRBJ2-2	NA	NA	TGTGCCTGGACCCTGAACACCGGGGAGCTGTTTTTT	CAWTLNTGELFF
TRBV5-1	TRBJ2-7	once	NA	TGCGCCAGCAGCTTCGGCCAGGGGTTCTACGAGCAGTACTTC	CASSFGQGFYEQYF
TRBV2	TRBJ1-6	NA	TRBD1	TGTGCCAGCCGAGGGACAGATTATAATTCACCCCTCCACTTT	CASRGTDYNSPLHF
TRBV19	TRBJ2-1	NA	TRBD2	TGTGCCAGCTCTGGGACTAGCAACAATGAGCAGTTCTTC	CASSGTSNNEQFF
TRBV7-2	TRBJ2-7	NA	TRBD1	TGTGCCAGCAGCTTCCAAGGGGGCCCCTACGAGCAGTACTTC	CASSFQGGPYEQYF
TRBV19	TRBJ1-2	NA	NA	TGTGCCAGTAGTATATCTCCCGGGACTTCTAACTATGGCTACACCTTC	CASSISPGTSNYGYTF
TRBV2	TRBJ2-7	NA	TRBD2	TGTGCCAGCCAAAGAGGACTAGCGGCATCCTACGAGCAGTACTTC	CASQRGLAASYEQYF
TRBV5-1	TRBJ1-6	once	NA	TGCGCCAGCAGCCCTAGGGGACCGGACAAGGGGGTGGGTTCACCCCTCCACTTT	CASSPRGPDKGVGSPLHF
TRBV27	TRBJ1-2	NA	NA	TGTGCCAGCAGTTCCCGAGGGCGGTGGGACTATGGCTACACCTTC	CASSSRGRWDYGYTF
TRBV2	TRBJ1-5	NA	NA	TGTGCCACCACAGGGAGGGGCAATCAGCCCCAGCATTTT	CATTGRGNQPQHF
TRBV5-1	TRBJ1-4	NA	NA	TGCGCCAGCAGCTTGGTCGCGGGTGTATTAGGAAAACTGTTTTTT	CASSLVAGVLGKLFF
TRBV30	TRBJ2-1	NA	TRBD2	TGTGCCTGGAGTCCGCGGGGACTAGCGGGGTGGAATGAGCAGTTCTTC	CAWSPRGLAGWNEQFF
TRBV15	TRBJ2-3	NA	TRBD1	TGTGCCAGTTCAGGGGGTGGCACAGATACGCAGTATTTT	CASSGGGTDTQYF
TRBV10-3	TRBJ1-2	NA	NA	TGTGCCATCAGTGATGGATTCGTCGGAGTCGATGGCTACACCTTC	CAISDGFVGVDGYTF
TRBV4-1	TRBJ1-2	NA	NA	TGCGCCAGCAGCCCGACAGATCACTATGGCTACACCTTC	CASSPTDHYGYTF
TRBV30	TRBJ1-1	NA	NA	TGTGCCTGGAGTAACGGGGGGCAGACTGAAGCTTTCTTT	CAWSNGGQTEAFF
TRBV27	TRBJ2-7	NA	TRBD2	TGTGCCAGCAGCCCCTATAGCGGGAGCCCCCACGAGCAGTACTTC	CASSPYSGSPHEQYF
TRBV19	TRBJ2-3	NA	TRBD1	TGTGCCAGTAGTAGGCCGGGACAGGGCGTCACAGATACGCAGTATTTT	CASSRPGQGVTDTQYF
TRBV9	TRBJ1-4	few	TRBD1	TGTGCCAGCAGCGTAGGATTACAGGGGTATTGGGAAAAACTGTTTTTT	CASSVGLQGYWEKLFF
TRBV5-6	TRBJ2-1	NA	TRBD1	TGTGCCAGCAGCTTGCTAACAGGGGGCGAGCAGTTCTTC	CASSLLTGGEQFF
TRBV7-8	TRBJ1-1	once	NA	TGTGCCAGCAGCACCCGGGCGGGGTGGGTGAACACTGAAGCTTTCTTT	CASSTRAGWVNTEAFF
TRBV24-1	TRBJ2-7	NA	NA	TGTGCCACCAGTGATTTGTTGCGGAGATATAGGAGGTTGGTCCCCTACGAGCAGTACTTC	CATSDLLRRYRRLVPYEQYF
TRBV19	TRBJ2-7	NA	NA	TGTGCCAGTAGCCTCGGGGGAAAGGGGCAGTACTTC	CASSLGGKGQYF
TRBV5-1	TRBJ2-3	NA	NA	TGCGCCAGCAGCTTGGGGACAGATCGCACAGATACGCAGTATTTT	CASSLGTDRTDTQYF
TRBV13	TRBJ2-1	NA	NA	TGTGCCAGCAGCCCCCTCTACAATGAGCAGTTCTTC	CASSPLYNEQFF
TRBV10-1	TRBJ2-2	NA	NA	TGCGCCATCTCCTCGAGGTCAGCCGGGGAGCTGTTTTTT	CAISSRSAGELFF
TRBV7-3	TRBJ2-2	NA	TRBD2	TGTGCCAGCAGCCGAGAAGCGGGAGGCATTCTAGGGGAGCTGTTTTTT	CASSREAGGILGELFF
TRBV30	TRBJ2-4	once	NA	TGTGCCTGGAGTTCCCGGACGGGGATAGCCAAAAACATTCAGTACTTC	CAWSSRTGIAKNIQYF
TRBV18	TRBJ2-3	NA	TRBD2	TGTGCCAGCTCACCGTCCGGGGGGGATACGCAGTATTTT	CASSPSGGDTQYF
TRBV5-6	TRBJ1-1	NA	TRBD1	TGTGCCAGCAGCACCTCAGGGGGCGCAGGTGCGACTGAAGCTTTCTTT	CASSTSGGAGATEAFF
TRBV18	TRBJ1-1	NA	TRBD1	TGTGCCAGCTCACCAGGACAGGCCTCGATGGGGACTGAAGCTTTCTTT	CASSPGQASMGTEAFF
TRBV7-3	TRBJ2-5	NA	NA	TGTGCCAGCAGCCCGCGGGCCCAAGAGACCCAGTACTTC	CASSPRAQETQYF
TRBV18	TRBJ2-7	NA	TRBD1	TGTGCCAGCTCAGAGATCACAGGGGGCCTAGACGAGCAGTACTTC	CASSEITGGLDEQYF
TRBV5-1	TRBJ2-1	NA	TRBD1	TGCGCCAGCAGCTTGGGGACAGGGAACAATGAGCAGTTCTTC	CASSLGTGNNEQFF
TRBV29-1	TRBJ2-7	NA	NA	TGCAGCGCAGAGAGAGTCCAGGGTGGAGTCGAGCAGTACTTC	CSAERVQGGVEQYF